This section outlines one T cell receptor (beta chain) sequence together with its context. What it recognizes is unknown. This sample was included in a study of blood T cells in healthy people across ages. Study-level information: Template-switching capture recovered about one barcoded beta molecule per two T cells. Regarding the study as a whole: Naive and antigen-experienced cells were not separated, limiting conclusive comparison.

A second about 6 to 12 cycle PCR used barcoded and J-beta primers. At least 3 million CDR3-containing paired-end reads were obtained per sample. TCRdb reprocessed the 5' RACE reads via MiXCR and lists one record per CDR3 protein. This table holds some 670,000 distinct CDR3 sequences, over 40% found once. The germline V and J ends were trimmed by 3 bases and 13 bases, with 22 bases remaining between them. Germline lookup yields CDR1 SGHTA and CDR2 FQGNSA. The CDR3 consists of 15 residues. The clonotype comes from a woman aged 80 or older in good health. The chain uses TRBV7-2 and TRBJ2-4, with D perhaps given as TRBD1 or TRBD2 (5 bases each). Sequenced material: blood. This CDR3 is CASSLGPAPLGEQYF. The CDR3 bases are TGTGCCAGCAGCTTGGGACCAGCTCCTTTGGGGGAGCAGTACTTC. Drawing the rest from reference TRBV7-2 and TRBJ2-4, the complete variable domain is GAGVSQSPSNKVTEKGKDVELRCDPISGHTALYWYRQSLGQGLEFLIYFQGNSAPDKSGLPSDRFSAERTGGSVSTLTIQRTQQEDSAVYLCASSLGPAPLGEQYFGAGTRLSVL.